A selection of T cell receptor beta chains follows, all from one sample in a study of tumor-infiltrating lymphocytes in primary liver carcinoma. TCRdb processed the multiplex PCR reads anew with MiXCR; each CDR3 protein has one entry. The sample has about 310,000 distinct CDR3 sequences; approximately 58% are singletons. The sample taken for sequencing was peripheral blood. These receptors originate from a woman in her 30s with primary liver carcinoma and hepatitis B virus infection. Both conserved end residues are part of each CDR3. The D gene is left open where the match is weak. Where a row states a size, it is once, few, many or the class of an expanded clone; other rows omit it.

TRBD1,TRBV12-3/TRBV12-4,many,TRBJ1-5,CASSLPDRGNQPQHF,TGTGCCAGCAGTTTACCGGACAGGGGCAATCAGCCCCAGCATTTT
.,TRBV11-1,.,TRBJ2-1,CASSSFRERSDLGSEQFF,TGTGCCAGCAGTTCATTCCGGGAGAGGTCAGACCTGGGCAGTGAGCAGTTCTTC
TRBD2,TRBV7-9,once,TRBJ2-7,CASSRTSGSSYEQYF,TGTGCCAGCAGCCGCACTAGCGGGAGTAGCTACGAGCAGTACTTC
.,TRBV28,.,TRBJ1-5,CASGGRYSNQPQHF,TGTGCCAGCGGGGGGAGGTACAGCAATCAGCCCCAGCATTTT
.,TRBV30,.,TRBJ2-1,CVWSSDYNEQFF,TGTGTCTGGAGTTCTGACTACAATGAGCAGTTCTTC
.,TRBV4-1,.,TRBJ1-4,CACSPITKEKLFF,TGCGCCTGCAGCCCCATAACCAAAGAAAAACTGTTTTTT
.,TRBV11-2,.,TRBJ2-3,CASSLVPGGGTDMQYF,TGTGCCAGCAGCTTAGTTCCAGGGGGGGGCACAGATATGCAGTATTTT
TRBD1,TRBV11-2,many,TRBJ2-5,CASSFRVGTGEETQYF,TGTGCCAGCAGCTTCCGGGTGGGGACAGGGGAAGAGACCCAGTACTTC
.,TRBV7-9,.,TRBJ1-5,CVSSLGNNQPQHF,TGTGTCAGCAGCTTAGGGAACAATCAGCCCCAGCATTTT
.,TRBV5-4,.,TRBJ2-1,CASSSVVSSYNEQFF,TGTGCCAGCAGCTCGGTAGTGAGTTCCTACAATGAGCAGTTCTTC
TRBD1,TRBV12-3/TRBV12-4,.,TRBJ1-5,CASIPGTGMTQHF,TGTGCCAGCATTCCCGGGACAGGGATGACGCAGCATTTT
.,TRBV29-1,many,TRBJ2-5,CSVDRGFQGETQYF,TGCAGCGTTGACAGGGGATTTCAAGGAGAGACCCAGTACTTC
TRBD1,TRBV14,.,TRBJ2-1,CANSQEQGAGGEQFF,TGTGCCAACAGCCAAGAACAGGGGGCCGGTGGTGAGCAGTTCTTC
.,TRBV6-1,many,TRBJ1-2,CATNRNSYGYTF,TGTGCCACAAACAGGAATTCCTATGGCTACACCTTC
TRBD1,TRBV6-5,.,TRBJ1-2,CDSSAPGQTYGYTF,TGTGACAGCAGTGCTCCGGGACAGACCTATGGCTACACCTTC
TRBD2,TRBV6-5,.,TRBJ2-1,CASSYREGAGNEQFF,TGTGCCAGCAGTTATAGGGAGGGAGCTGGCAATGAGCAGTTCTTC
.,TRBV30,.,TRBJ1-1,CAWNPGERVGAFF,TGTGCCTGGAATCCCGGGGAGAGGGTTGGGGCTTTCTTT
.,TRBV6-5,.,TRBJ2-1,CASSSPYNEQLF,TGTGCCAGCAGTTCCCCGTACAATGAGCAGCTCTTC
.,TRBV7-9,few,TRBJ1-2,CASSRPTTNYGYTF,TGTGCCAGCAGCCGCCCGACGACTAACTATGGCTACACCTTT
.,TRBV14,.,TRBJ2-1,CASSLLWDLRQFF,TGTGCCAGCAGCCTCCTTTGGGATCTCCGGCAGTTCTTC
TRBD2,TRBV6-2/TRBV6-3,.,TRBJ2-7,CASSPLCLAGGPLEQYF,TGTGCCAGCAGTCCCCTCTGTCTGGCGGGAGGGCCCCTCGAGCAGTACTTC
TRBD2,TRBV6-5,.,TRBJ2-3,CASRSGRGPDMQYF,TGTGCCAGCAGGAGCGGGAGAGGACCAGATATGCAGTATTTT
.,TRBV7-2,.,TRBJ2-2,CASSYRLPYIGELFF,TGTGCCAGCAGCTACCGTCTACCCTACATCGGGGAGCTGTTTTTT
.,TRBV7-9,.,TRBJ2-7,CASSLASTYTYEQYF,TGTGCCAGCAGCTTAGCCTCGACATACACCTACGAGCAGTACTTC
.,TRBV7-9,.,TRBJ1-2,CASSQDRIDGYTF,TGTGCCAGCAGTCAAGACAGAATAGACGGCTACACCTTC
.,TRBV11-3,.,TRBJ2-2,CASSLDTGNTGELFF,TGTGCCAGCAGCTTAGATACGGGGAACACCGGGGAGCTGTTTTTC
.,TRBV10-2,few,TRBJ2-1,CASSAAGYEQFF,TGCGCCAGCAGTGCGGCAGGGTATGAGCAGTTCTTC
TRBD1,TRBV13,.,TRBJ1-1,CASIRGQGFNTEAFF,TGTGCCAGCATCCGAGGACAGGGTTTTAACACTGAAGCTTTCTTT
TRBD2,TRBV7-8,.,TRBJ2-7,CASSLRGVGPYEQYF,TGTGCCAGCAGCTTACGGGGGGTGGGTCCCTACGAGCAGTACTTC
.,TRBV11-2,.,TRBJ2-7,CASSLASSRIYEQHF,TGTGCTAGCAGCTTAGCCTCTAGTCGAATCTACGAGCAGCACTTC
TRBD1,TRBV12-3/TRBV12-4,.,TRBJ1-1,CASRYRDRNTEAIF,TGTGCCAGCAGATACCGGGACAGGAACACTGAAGCTATCTTT
.,TRBV30,.,TRBJ2-1,CAWSAHWSSYNEHFF,TGTGCCTGGAGTGCCCACTGGAGCTCCTACAATGAGCACTTCTTC
.,TRBV30,few,TRBJ2-7,CAWKSGRPSYEQYF,TGTGCCTGGAAGTCTGGAAGACCCTCCTACGAGCAGTACTTC
.,TRBV6-5,few,TRBJ1-5,CASSSQGTTQPQHF,TGTGCCAGCAGTTCCCAGGGAACCACTCAGCCCCAGCATTTT
TRBD1,TRBV6-1,few,TRBJ1-5,CASSDPGGQPQHF,TGTGCCAGCAGCGACCCAGGGGGTCAGCCCCAGCATTTT
TRBD1,TRBV7-8,few,TRBJ2-1,CASHTGGDEQFF,TGTGCCTCCCATACAGGGGGCGATGAGCAGTTCTTC
.,TRBV12-3/TRBV12-4,many,TRBJ2-2,CASSPGRRFTGELFF,TGTGCCAGCAGTCCGGGACGGCGATTCACCGGGGAGCTGTTTTTT
.,TRBV6-6,.,TRBJ2-5,CASCGTGKETQCF,TGTGCCAGCTGCGGGACGGGGAAAGAGACCCAGTGCTTC
TRBD1,TRBV12-5,many,TRBJ1-5,CASGLTGTGCQPQHF,TGTGCTAGTGGATTGACAGGGACGGGGTGTCAGCCCCAGCATTTT
.,TRBV11-2,many,TRBJ2-1,CASSLDLEFEQFF,TGTGCCAGCAGCTTAGACCTAGAGTTTGAGCAGTTCTTC
TRBD2,TRBV12-3/TRBV12-4,.,TRBJ2-3,CANSYTGLALSTDTQYF,TGTGCCAACAGTTATACCGGACTAGCGCTGAGCACAGATACGCAGTATTTT
.,TRBV11-2,.,TRBJ2-2,CASTQGREWSGELFF,TGTGCCAGCACCCAGGGGCGGGAGTGGAGCGGGGAACTGTTTTTT
.,TRBV2,.,TRBJ1-1,CASTRWVEAFF,TGTGCCAGCACCCGATGGGTTGAAGCTTTCTTT
.,TRBV6-6,few,TRBJ2-5,CASSYKRALSETQYF,TGTGCCAGCAGTTACAAGCGGGCCCTGTCGGAGACCCAGTACTTC
TRBD2,TRBV5-1,few,TRBJ2-7,CASSLAGTKSYEQYF,TGCGCCAGCAGTCTAGCGGGGACAAAGTCCTACGAGCAGTACTTC
TRBD1,TRBV29-1,many,TRBJ1-2,CSAGMDRGGGYTF,TGCAGCGCCGGCATGGACAGGGGGGGAGGCTACACCTTC
.,TRBV6-5,many,TRBJ1-6,CASSYSILGYHSPLHF,TGTGCCAGCAGTTACTCGATTCTAGGCTACCATTCACCCCTCCACTTT
TRBD2,TRBV11-1,many,TRBJ2-3,CASSLATSGSSDTQYF,TGTGCCAGCAGCTTAGCGACTAGCGGGAGCTCAGATACGCAGTATTTT
.,TRBV6-5,.,TRBJ1-1,CASSPAGSRSDTEAFF,TGTGCCAGCAGTCCTGCAGGGAGTAGAAGCGACACTGAAGCTTTCTTT
.,TRBV29-1,many,TRBJ1-2,CSVTAGDHYGYTF,TGCAGCGTCACCGCAGGGGATCACTATGGCTACACCTTC
.,TRBV6-2/TRBV6-3,.,TRBJ1-2,CAISYRGIDGYTF,TGTGCCATCAGTTATCGGGGGATCGATGGCTACACCTTC
.,TRBV6-1,.,TRBJ2-2,CAGRVDTWRDNTGELFF,TGTGCCGGCAGGGTAGACACGTGGCGGGATAACACCGGGGAGCTGTTTTTT
.,TRBV11-1,once,TRBJ1-2,CASSPDSLYDYTF,TGTGCCAGCAGCCCGGACAGCCTCTATGACTACACCTTC
.,TRBV29-1,.,TRBJ2-1,CSVLGRHDQLF,TGCAGCGTTTTGGGGCGCCATGATCAGCTCTTC
.,TRBV7-9,.,TRBJ2-5,CASSPQGWETQYF,TGTGCCAGCAGCCCGCAGGGATGGGAGACCCAGTACTTC
TRBD1,TRBV5-4,few,TRBJ2-7,CASSLVPDRVNSYEQYF,TGTGCCAGCAGCTTGGTTCCGGACAGGGTGAATTCCTACGAGCAGTACTTC